The 23 T cell receptor beta chains listed next were all sequenced from one sample in a study of human T cells and chemical hapten exposure. Time point meaning: pre-sensitization, week 0. As for treatment: therapeutic diphenylcyclopropenone sensitization with weekly scalp DPC. TCRdb reprocessed the RACE reads via MiXCR and lists one record per CDR3 protein. The sample has roughly 100,000 distinct CDR3 sequences, around 12% seen once. The sequencing here drew on whole blood, taken in connection with sensitization to the hapten diphenylcyclopropenone (DPC). The source is a woman between 50 and 59 years old with alopecia areata. Some clones in this sample may be carry-over from other donors' samples.

The chain uses TRBV20-1 and TRBJ1-1; weak D call: TRBD1 (5 bases). The CDR3 runs to 14 residues. Germline V lookup: CDR1 DFQATT, CDR2 SNEGSKA (reference sequence). Between the trimmed V and J ends, which lost 2 bases and 1 base, there was a span of 11 bases. The CDR3 spells CSARNRQSNTEAFF. CDR3 coding DNA: TGCAGTGCTAGAAATAGACAGTCGAACACTGAAGCTTTCTTT.

The chain links TRBV5-5 to TRBJ2-3; a weak D match, TRBD2 (6 bases). This CDR3 has 15 amino acids. CDR1 and CDR2 from the germline V gene are SGHKS and YYEKEE (reference sequence). Trimming shortened V by 4 bases and J by 2 bases, and 14 bases separated the two germline ends. In DNA, the CDR3 is TGTGCCAGCAGCCTACTAGCCCTATCCACAGATACGCAGTATTTT. Protein sequence: CASSLLALSTDTQYF.

This chain uses TRBV11-1 with TRBJ1-1; 8 bases are a match to TRBD1. This CDR3 has 14 residues. Germline CDR1 reads SGHAT; CDR2 reads FQDESV (reference sequence). V trimming: 7 bases; J trimming: 4 bases; junction bases outside the gene matches: 8. Written as DNA, the CDR3 is TGTGCCAGCACTACCGGACAGGGCAGCACTGAAGCTTTCTTT. This gives the protein CASTTGQGSTEAFF. The full variable domain, its missing parts supplied by reference TRBV11-1 and TRBJ1-1, is EAEVAQSPRYKITEKSQAVAFWCDPISGHATLYWYRQILGQGPELLVQFQDESVVDDSQLPKDRFSAERLKGVDSTLKIQPAELGDSAMYLCASTTGQGSTEAFFGQGTRLTVV.

This clonotype came up a few times. This chain connects TRBV2 to TRBJ2-7; 7 bases map to TRBD2. Germline lookup yields CDR1 SNHLY and CDR2 FYNNEI. The V and J ends lost 3 bases and 0 bases, in that order; junction bases with no gene match: 5. The CDR3 has 15 amino acids. The CDR3 loop reads CASSDPGGSSYEQYF. CDR3 coding DNA: TGTGCCAGCAGTGACCCGGGGGGTTCCTCCTACGAGCAGTACTTC. Filled out from reference TRBV2 and TRBJ2-7, the complete variable domain reads EPEVTQTPSHQVTQMGQEVILRCVPISNHLYFYWYRQILGQKVEFLVSFYNNEISEKSEIFDDQFSVERPDGSNFTLKIRSTKLEDSAMYFCASSDPGGSSYEQYFGPGTRLTVT.

This clonotype was recorded at least ten times. The chain carries TRBV20-1 and TRBJ2-4; D possibly corresponds to TRBD2 (7 bases). CDR1 DFQATT and CDR2 SNEGSKA come from the germline V gene (reference sequence). This CDR3 has 17 amino acids. V was cut by 0 bases and J by 3 bases, with 18 bases left in between. CDR3 loop: CSARDTGGGLGKNIQYF. The DNA of the CDR3 is TGCAGTGCTAGAGACACTGGGGGGGGCTTAGGCAAAAACATTCAGTACTTC.

This clonotype was counted between two and nine times. The chain joins TRBV28 to TRBJ2-3; a possible D gene is TRBD2 (5 bases). Germline lookup yields CDR1 MDHEN and CDR2 SYDVKM. This CDR3 spans 14 amino acids. V was trimmed by 5 bases and J by 0 bases, leaving 9 bases between them. Here the CDR3 reads CASSVGGSTDTQYF. In DNA, the CDR3 is TGTGCCAGCAGTGTCGGAGGAAGCACAGATACGCAGTATTTT.

This clonotype was seen a handful of times. The chain employs TRBV5-4 and TRBJ2-2, with D maybe TRBD2 (6 bases). The CDR3 loop spans 15 amino acids. V was trimmed by 4 bases and J by 1 base, leaving 11 bases between them. The germline V gene encodes CDR1 SGHNT and CDR2 YYREEE (reference sequence). The CDR3 bases are TGTGCCAGCAGCCCCAGGCGGGAGAACACCGGGGAGCTGTTTTTT. This encodes CASSPRRENTGELFF.

The gene calls are TRBV5-1 and TRBJ2-1; no clear D gene. CDR3 size: 16 residues. With 1 base removed from V and 2 bases from J, the gap between germline ends came to 13 bases. Germline V CDR1 and CDR2: SGHRS, YFSETQ. CDR3 loop: CASSLSPAGAYNEQFF. The CDR3 nucleotides are TGCGCCAGCAGCTTGTCCCCGGCAGGAGCCTACAATGAGCAGTTCTTC. The variable domain in full, completed from reference TRBV5-1 and TRBJ2-1, reads KAGVTQTPRYLIKTRGQQVTLSCSPISGHRSVSWYQQTPGQGLQFLFEYFSETQRNKGNFPGRFSGRQFSNSRSEMNVSTLELGDSALYLCASSLSPAGAYNEQFFGPGTRLTVL.

V usage is TRBV20-1 and J usage is TRBJ1-5; no reliable D call. V dropped 1 base and J dropped 5 bases, with 15 bases sitting between them. From germline, CDR1 is DFQATT and CDR2 SNEGSKA (reference sequence). This CDR3 comprises 15 residues. CDR3 nucleotides: TGCAGTGCTAGAGGAAAGGATACGGAATATCAGCCCCAGCATTTT. Translated: CSARGKDTEYQPQHF.

Many counts were recorded for this clonotype. The chain carries TRBV7-9 and TRBJ1-1; a weak D match, TRBD1 (5 bases). The germline V gene has CDR1 SEHNR and CDR2 FQNEAQ (reference sequence). Trimming took off 5 bases at V and 0 bases at J, with 13 bases between the two ends. This CDR3 has 15 residues. In DNA form, the CDR3 reads TGTGCCAGCAGCCTTCAGGGACTCATGAACACTGAAGCTTTCTTT. It encodes CASSLQGLMNTEAFF.

This clonotype was seen a handful of times. The rearrangement uses TRBV5-1 and TRBJ2-5; TRBD1 might be the D (6 bases). V lost 3 bases, J lost 1 base, and 10 bases lay in between. Germline-derived CDR1 and CDR2 are SGHRS and YFSETQ. The CDR3 covers 14 residues. In nucleotides, the CDR3 is TGCGCCAGCAGCTCAGGGGCCGTCCAAGAGACCCAGTACTTC. Translated, it gives CASSSGAVQETQYF.

The rearrangement uses TRBV7-2 and TRBJ2-7; perhaps TRBD1 as D (6 bases). This CDR3 has 15 amino acids. V dropped 6 bases and J dropped 0 bases, with 15 bases sitting between them. Germline lookup yields CDR1 SGHTA and CDR2 FQGNSA. The chain's CDR3 is CASSLQGPSSYEQYF. As DNA, the CDR3 is TGTGCCAGCAGTTTACAGGGTCCCAGCTCCTACGAGCAGTACTTC.

There are a few counts of this clonotype. V and J are TRBV21-1 and TRBJ1-5; the table's D gene call, TRBD1, was not cross checked with the DNA. TRBV21-1 is a known pseudogene. The CDR3 is made up of 15 amino acids. The CDR3 region has the DNA TGTGCCAGCAGCGCCCTTGGACAGGGCAATCAGCCCCAGCATTTT. This encodes CASSALGQGNQPQHF.

This clonotype was counted only a few times. This chain uses TRBV3-1 with TRBJ1-3; D not certain. CDR1 is LGHDT, CDR2 YNNKEL, per germline (reference sequence). The CDR3 spans 14 residues. V gave up 6 bases and J gave up 0 bases, with 9 bases separating them. The CDR3 DNA sequence: TGTGCCAGCAGTCTAGTAAGCTCTGGAAACACCATATATTTT. Residues: CASSLVSSGNTIYF.

This clonotype has just a few counts. The chain joins TRBV12-3 or TRBV12-4 to TRBJ2-7; D is unclear. Trimming pared 4 bases from V and 0 bases from J, leaving 7 bases between. The CDR3 has 13 amino acids. The CDR3 protein is CASSSEPSYEQYF. DNA for the CDR3: TGTGCCAGCAGTTCCGAACCCTCCTACGAGCAGTACTTC.

The V gene is TRBV18, the J gene TRBJ2-2, with TRBD2 identical over 10 bases. Germline assignment: CDR1 KGHSH and CDR2 LQKENI. V dropped 1 base and J dropped 5; count of bases not matched to a gene: 13. The CDR3 extends over 19 amino acids. The CDR3, as DNA: TGTGCCAGCTCACCACGGGCTAGCGGGAGTCCCCTCCGAACCGGGGAGCTGTTTTTT. Residues: CASSPRASGSPLRTGELFF. The full variable domain, in which reference TRBV18 and TRBJ2-2 provide the parts outside the CDR3, is NAGVMQNPRHLVRRRGQEARLRCSPMKGHSHVYWYRQLPEEGLKFMVYLQKENIIDESGMPKERFSAEFPKEGPSILRIQQVVRGDSAAYFCASSPRASGSPLRTGELFFGEGSRLTVL.

This chain connects TRBV29-1 to TRBJ1-2; 8 bases are shared with TRBD1. Germline loops: CDR1 SQVTM, CDR2 ANQGSEA. The CDR3 loop spans 13 amino acids. V was clipped by 4 bases and J by 4 bases; unmatched bases: 5. The CDR3 here is CSVVRGQGYGYTF. CDR3 in DNA: TGCAGCGTTGTCAGGGGGCAAGGCTATGGCTACACCTTC.

This clonotype was recorded many times. The chain couples TRBV20-1 to TRBJ2-1, with TRBD2 matching 11 bases. J was trimmed by 5 bases and V by 3 bases; bases with no gene match: 6. CDR1 and CDR2 from the germline V gene are DFQATT and SNEGSKA (reference sequence). The CDR3 is 15 residues long. CDR3 bases: TGCAGTGCTAGTAAAAGACTAGCGGGGAACAATGAGCAGTTCTTC. Translating gives CSASKRLAGNNEQFF.

V usage is TRBV20-1 and J usage is TRBJ2-1; the D is unclear. This CDR3 region has 12 residues. Germline V gene lookup returns CDR1 DFQATT and CDR2 SNEGSKA (reference sequence). The germline V and J ends were trimmed by 3 bases and 7 bases, with 10 bases remaining between them. CDR3 protein: CSARRIRNEQFF. The CDR3 nucleotides read TGCAGTGCTAGGAGGATTAGAAATGAGCAGTTCTTC.

About this clonotype itself: One junction end does not reproduce the germline sequence, and a read error may be involved. V and J are TRBV11-2 and TRBJ2-2; D might be TRBD2 (5 bases). The CDR3 covers 14 residues. The germline CDR1 and CDR2 sequences are SGHAT and FQNNGV. The CDR3 coding sequence is TGTGCCAGCAGCTTAGGGCTGAACACCGGGGAGCTGTTATTT. Amino acids: CASSLGLNTGELLF.

The table lists this clonotype with many counts. CDR3 sequence (DNA): TGTGCCAGCAGTTTCAATCTCCAGGGCTCTGAAGCTTTCTTT. Translation: CASSFNLQGSEAFF. The chain joins TRBV28 to TRBJ1-1; D is perhaps TRBD1 (5 bases). From germline, CDR1 is MDHEN and CDR2 SYDVKM. CDR3 length: 14 residues. The V and J ends lost 3 bases and 6 bases respectively, with 14 bases between them.

This clonotype was detected ten times or more. CDR3 amino acids: CSVESGGDGAFF. CDR3 nucleotides: TGCAGCGTTGAGTCTGGGGGTGATGGAGCTTTCTTT. The V call is TRBV29-1, the J call TRBJ1-1, with D perhaps TRBD1 (5 bases). Trimming took 3 bases from V and 10 from J, leaving 15 bases between them. This CDR3 spans 12 amino acids. The germline V gene has CDR1 SQVTM and CDR2 ANQGSEA.

There are a few counts of this clonotype. The chain recombines TRBV18 with TRBJ1-1; no reliable D call. CDR1 and CDR2 (germline): KGHSH, LQKENI. This CDR3 is built from 14 residues. V lost 1 base, J lost 8 bases, and 14 bases lay in between. CDR3 amino acids: CASSPHPGFSEAFF. DNA for the CDR3: TGTGCCAGCTCACCACATCCGGGGTTCTCGGAAGCTTTCTTT.